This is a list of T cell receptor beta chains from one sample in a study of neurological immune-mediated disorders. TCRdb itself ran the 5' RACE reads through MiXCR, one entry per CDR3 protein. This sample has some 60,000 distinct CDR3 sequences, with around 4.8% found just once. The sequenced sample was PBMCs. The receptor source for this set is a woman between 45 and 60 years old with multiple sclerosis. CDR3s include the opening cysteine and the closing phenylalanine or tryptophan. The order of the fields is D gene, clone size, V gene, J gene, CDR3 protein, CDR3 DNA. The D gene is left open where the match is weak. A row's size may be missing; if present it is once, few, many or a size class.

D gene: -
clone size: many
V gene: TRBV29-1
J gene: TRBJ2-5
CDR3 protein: CSSRGENQETQYF
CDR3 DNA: TGCAGCTCCAGGGGTGAAAACCAAGAGACCCAGTACTTC

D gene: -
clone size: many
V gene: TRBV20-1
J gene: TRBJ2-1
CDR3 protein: CSARGHIPYNEQFF
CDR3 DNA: TGCAGTGCTAGGGGACACATCCCCTACAATGAGCAGTTCTTC

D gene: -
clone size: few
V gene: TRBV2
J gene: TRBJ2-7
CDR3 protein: CASSVAVSYEQYF
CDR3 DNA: TGTGCCAGCAGTGTGGCGGTTTCCTACGAGCAGTACTTC

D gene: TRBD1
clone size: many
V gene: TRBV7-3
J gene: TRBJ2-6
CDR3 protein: CASSLGTGDVLTF
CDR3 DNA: TGTGCCAGCAGCTTAGGGACAGGGGACGTCCTGACTTTC

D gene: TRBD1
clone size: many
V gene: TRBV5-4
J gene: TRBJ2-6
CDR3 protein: CASSLAWGTGPGVSGANVLTF
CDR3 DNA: TGTGCCAGCAGCTTGGCCTGGGGGACAGGGCCGGGCGTCTCTGGGGCCAACGTCCTGACTTTC

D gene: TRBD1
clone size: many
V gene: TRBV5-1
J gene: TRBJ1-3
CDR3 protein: CASSLISGTAGNTIYF
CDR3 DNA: TGCGCCAGCAGCTTGATCTCCGGGACAGCTGGAAACACCATATATTTT

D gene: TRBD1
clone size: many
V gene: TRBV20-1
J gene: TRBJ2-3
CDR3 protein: CSAYTGGTDTQYF
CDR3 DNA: TGCAGTGCTTATACAGGGGGGACAGATACGCAGTATTTT

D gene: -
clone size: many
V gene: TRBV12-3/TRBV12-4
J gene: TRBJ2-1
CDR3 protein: CASWSGSGSSSYNEQFF
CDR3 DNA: TGTGCCAGTTGGTCGGGAAGCGGAAGCAGCTCCTACAATGAGCAGTTCTTC

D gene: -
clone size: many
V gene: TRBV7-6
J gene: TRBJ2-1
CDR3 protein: CASSFSSNEQFF
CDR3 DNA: TGTGCCAGCAGCTTTAGTTCCAATGAGCAGTTCTTC

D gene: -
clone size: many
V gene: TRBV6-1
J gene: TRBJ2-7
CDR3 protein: CASSERPGPGETYEQYF
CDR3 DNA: TGTGCCAGCAGTGAAAGACCGGGACCGGGGGAGACCTACGAGCAGTACTTC

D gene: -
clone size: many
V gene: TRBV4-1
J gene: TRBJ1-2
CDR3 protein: CASSLPSERTAFNYGYTF
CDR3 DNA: TGCGCCAGCAGCCTCCCCTCGGAGCGGACAGCTTTTAACTATGGCTACACCTTC

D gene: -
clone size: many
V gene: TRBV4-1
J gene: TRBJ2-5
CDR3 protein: CASSQVFRNQETQYF
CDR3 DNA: TGCGCCAGCAGCCAAGTGTTCAGAAACCAAGAGACCCAGTACTTC

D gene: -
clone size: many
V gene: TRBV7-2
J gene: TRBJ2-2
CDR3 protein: CASSAWQGYAGELFF
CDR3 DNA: TGTGCCAGCTCAGCTTGGCAGGGTTACGCCGGGGAGCTGTTTTTT

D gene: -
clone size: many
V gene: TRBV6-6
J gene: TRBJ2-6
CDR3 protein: CAIEGVSGANVLTF
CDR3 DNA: TGTGCCATCGAGGGAGTCTCTGGGGCCAACGTCCTGACTTTC

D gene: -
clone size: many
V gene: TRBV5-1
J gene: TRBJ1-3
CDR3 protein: CASSLGQALGGNTIYF
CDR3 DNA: TGCGCCAGCAGCTTGGGACAGGCCTTAGGTGGAAACACCATATATTTT

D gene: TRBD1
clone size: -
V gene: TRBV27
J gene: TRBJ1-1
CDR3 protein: CASRPGQGVVGEAFF
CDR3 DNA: TGTGCCAGCAGGCCGGGACAGGGGGTCGTAGGTGAAGCTTTCTTT

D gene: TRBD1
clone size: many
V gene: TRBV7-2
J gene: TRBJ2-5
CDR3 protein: CASSFQGQGETQYF
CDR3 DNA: TGTGCCAGCAGCTTTCAGGGACAGGGAGAGACCCAGTACTTC

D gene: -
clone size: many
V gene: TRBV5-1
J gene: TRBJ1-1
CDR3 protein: CASSSAPKANTEAFF
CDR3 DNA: TGCGCCAGCAGCTCGGCCCCGAAGGCGAACACTGAAGCTTTCTTT

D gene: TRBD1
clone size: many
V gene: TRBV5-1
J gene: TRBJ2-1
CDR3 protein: CASSSMTGEDEQFF
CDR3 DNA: TGCGCCAGCAGCTCCATGACAGGGGAGGATGAGCAGTTCTTC

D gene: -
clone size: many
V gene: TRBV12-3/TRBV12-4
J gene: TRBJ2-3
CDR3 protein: CASSSGWSDTQYF
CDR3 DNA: TGTGCCAGCAGTTCGGGATGGTCGGATACGCAGTATTTT

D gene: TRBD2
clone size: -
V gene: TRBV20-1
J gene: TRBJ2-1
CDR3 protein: CSASSGLVYNEQFF
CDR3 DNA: TGCAGTGCTAGTTCGGGACTAGTCTACAATGAGCAGTTCTTC

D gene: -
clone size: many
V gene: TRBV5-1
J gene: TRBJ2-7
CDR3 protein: CASNPRGGYYEQYF
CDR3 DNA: TGCGCCAGCAACCCCCGGGGCGGATACTACGAGCAGTACTTC

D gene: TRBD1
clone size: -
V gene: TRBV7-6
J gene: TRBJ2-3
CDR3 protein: CASSLGQAKGATQYF
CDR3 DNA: TGTGCCAGCAGCCTCGGACAGGCCAAAGGGGCGACGCAGTATTTT

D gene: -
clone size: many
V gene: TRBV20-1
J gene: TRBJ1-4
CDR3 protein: CSARAWGSGTTNEKLFF
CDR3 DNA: TGCAGTGCTAGAGCCTGGGGTTCAGGGACAACTAATGAAAAACTGTTTTTT

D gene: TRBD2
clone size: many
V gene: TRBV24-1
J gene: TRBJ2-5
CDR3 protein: CATSREIAGEGETQYF
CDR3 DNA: TGTGCCACCAGCCGTGAGATAGCGGGGGAAGGGGAGACCCAGTACTTC

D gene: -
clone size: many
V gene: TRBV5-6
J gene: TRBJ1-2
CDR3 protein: CASSLREFYGYTF
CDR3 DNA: TGTGCCAGCAGCTTGAGGGAATTCTATGGCTACACCTTC

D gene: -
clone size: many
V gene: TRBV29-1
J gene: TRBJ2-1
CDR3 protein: CSVEVRTELYEQFF
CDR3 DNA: TGCAGCGTTGAAGTTAGGACAGAACTATATGAGCAGTTCTTC

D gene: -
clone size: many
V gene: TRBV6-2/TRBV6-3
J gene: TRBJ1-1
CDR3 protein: CASSYAGNTEAFF
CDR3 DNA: TGTGCCAGCAGTTACGCAGGGAACACTGAAGCTTTCTTT

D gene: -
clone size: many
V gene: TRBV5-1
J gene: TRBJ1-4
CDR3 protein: CASSPDGLANEKLFF
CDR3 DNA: TGCGCCAGCAGCCCGGACGGGCTGGCTAATGAAAAACTGTTTTTT

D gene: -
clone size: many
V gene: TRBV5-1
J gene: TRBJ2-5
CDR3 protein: CASSLNHGSGETQYF
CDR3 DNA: TGCGCCAGCAGCTTAAACCATGGCTCAGGGGAGACCCAGTACTTC

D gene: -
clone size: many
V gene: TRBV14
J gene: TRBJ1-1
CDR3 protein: CASSQGRAEAFF
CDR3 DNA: TGTGCCAGCAGCCAGGGTCGGGCTGAAGCTTTCTTT

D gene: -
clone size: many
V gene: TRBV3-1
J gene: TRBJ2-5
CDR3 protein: CASSSSLRGTQYF
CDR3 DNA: TGTGCCAGCAGTTCTAGTTTGAGGGGGACCCAGTACTTC

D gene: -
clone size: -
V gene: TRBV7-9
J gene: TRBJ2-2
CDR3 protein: CAGGRSRENTGELFF
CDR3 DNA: TGTGCCGGGGGACGCAGCAGGGAAAACACCGGGGAGCTGTTTTTT

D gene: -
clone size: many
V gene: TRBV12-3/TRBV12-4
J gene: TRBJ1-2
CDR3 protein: CASSLELTEFLNYGYTF
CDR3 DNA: TGTGCCAGCAGTTTAGAACTTACAGAGTTCCTTAACTATGGCTACACCTTC

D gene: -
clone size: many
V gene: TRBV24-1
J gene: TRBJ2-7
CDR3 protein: CATADSAELYEQYF
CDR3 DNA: TGTGCCACCGCCGACAGCGCCGAACTCTACGAGCAGTACTTC

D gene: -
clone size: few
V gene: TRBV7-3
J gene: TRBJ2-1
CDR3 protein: CASSAGWGPAYNEQFF
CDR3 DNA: TGTGCCAGCAGCGCTGGGTGGGGGCCAGCCTACAATGAGCAGTTCTTC

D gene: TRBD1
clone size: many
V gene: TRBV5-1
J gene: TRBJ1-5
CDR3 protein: CASSLTPRTGGLGNQPQHF
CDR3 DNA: TGCGCCAGCAGCTTGACACCGCGAACAGGGGGCTTAGGCAATCAGCCCCAGCATTTT

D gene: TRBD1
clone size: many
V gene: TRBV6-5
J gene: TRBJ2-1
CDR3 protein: CASSYSRGLSYNEQFF
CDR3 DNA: TGTGCCAGCAGTTACTCGAGGGGGCTCTCCTACAATGAGCAGTTCTTC

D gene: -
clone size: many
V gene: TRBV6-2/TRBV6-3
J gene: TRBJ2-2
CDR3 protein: CASSIGFSGTNTGELFF
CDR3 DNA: TGTGCCAGCAGTATTGGGTTCTCGGGAACCAACACCGGGGAGCTGTTTTTT

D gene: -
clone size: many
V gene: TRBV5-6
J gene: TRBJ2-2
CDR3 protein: CASSLYLARVTGELFF
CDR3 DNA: TGTGCCAGCAGCTTATATTTAGCCCGGGTGACCGGGGAGCTGTTTTTT

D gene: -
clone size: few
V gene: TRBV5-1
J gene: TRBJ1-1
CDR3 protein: CASSLRAEDTEAFF
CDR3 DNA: TGCGCCAGCAGCTTAAGGGCGGAGGACACTGAAGCTTTCTTT

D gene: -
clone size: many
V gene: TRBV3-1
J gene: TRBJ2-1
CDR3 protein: CASSLLPGSSPYNEQFF
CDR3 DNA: TGTGCCAGCAGCCTACTACCCGGCAGTTCCCCTTACAATGAGCAGTTCTTC

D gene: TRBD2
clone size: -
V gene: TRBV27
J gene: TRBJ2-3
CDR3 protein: CASSSVSGSGTDTQYF
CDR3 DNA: TGTGCCAGCAGTTCGGTCAGCGGGAGCGGCACAGATACGCAGTATTTT

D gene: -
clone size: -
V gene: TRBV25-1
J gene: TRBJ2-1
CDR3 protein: CASSSPINEQFF
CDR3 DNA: TGTGCCAGCAGTTCCCCAATTAATGAGCAGTTCTTC

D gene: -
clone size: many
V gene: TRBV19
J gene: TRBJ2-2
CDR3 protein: CASRAYTGELFF
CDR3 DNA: TGTGCCAGTAGGGCCTACACCGGGGAGCTGTTTTTT

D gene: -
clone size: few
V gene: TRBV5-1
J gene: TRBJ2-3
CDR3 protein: CASSLEWSGRDTQYF
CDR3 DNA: TGCGCCAGCAGCTTGGAGTGGTCAGGCCGAGATACGCAGTATTTT

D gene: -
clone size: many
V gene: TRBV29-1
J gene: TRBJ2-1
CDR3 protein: CSAGQIDEQFF
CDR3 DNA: TGCAGCGCCGGACAGATCGATGAGCAGTTCTTC

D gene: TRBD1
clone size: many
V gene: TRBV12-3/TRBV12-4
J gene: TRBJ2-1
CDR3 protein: CASSSGTGLSNEQFF
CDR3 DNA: TGTGCCAGCAGTTCCGGGACAGGCCTATCCAATGAGCAGTTCTTC